This T cell receptor beta chain was captured by sequencing in a study of T cell repertoires in cytomegalovirus infection. MiXCR, applied by TCRdb to the reads, yields one record per CDR3 protein. The sample shows approximately 140,000 distinct CDR3 sequences, approximately 24% of them seen only once. There are a few counts of this clonotype. The target antigen is unknown. The TCR comes from a human donor in good health (CMV status not recorded). Some clones in this sample may be carry-over from other donors' samples. Sequenced: PBMCs, sequenced either directly or after in vitro stimulation (not recorded which).

The CDR3 DNA is TGTGCCACCAGCAGAGATATCCGCAACTATGGCTACACCTTC. Translating it yields CATSRDIRNYGYTF. The V call is TRBV15, the J call TRBJ1-2; D is unresolved. Germline CDR1 LNHNV, CDR2 YYDKDF (reference sequence). The length of the CDR3 is 14 residues. Between the trimmed V and J ends, which lost 0 bases and 2 bases, there was a span of 7 bases.